This TCR beta chain was profiled in a study of cytomegalovirus exposure and HLA in healthy donors. General study points: TCR beta V segments were, for the most part, productive about 87% or about 30% of the time in an earlier analysis. As a later analysis revealed, the rate of TCR association differed by HLA locus, with DRB1 most and HLA-C fewest. A later analysis showed HLA-associated TCR beta chains outstripping equally common others in clonal expansion.

The PCR made use of 60 Vbeta and 13 Jbeta primers. Measured with immunoSEQ multiplex PCR; TCRdb has only the in-frame clones, and not every one. The table shows 150,000 to 200,000 clones, with about 85% occurring only once. Of note for this clone: What it recognizes is unknown.

Sequencing used PBMCs. This clonotype originated in a woman aged 50 to 65 in good health and CMV-seronegative.

The CDR3 DNA reads TGTGCCAGCAGCCACAGCTCCTACGAGCAGTACTTC. This gives the protein CASSHSSYEQYF. The chain joins TRBV5-6 to TRBJ2-7; D is unclear. Germline V CDR1 and CDR2: SGHDT, YYEEEE. The CDR3 loop spans 12 amino acids. The V end lost 4 bases, the J end lost 0 bases, and 5 bases lay between the germline ends.